The 25 T cell receptor beta chains below were found in one sample sequenced in a study of Graves' ophthalmopathy and Graves' hyperthyroidism. Investigators amplified TCR beta CDR3 regions from RNA transcripts. The authors performed first-round RT-PCR with HTBI primers and then a second-round multiplex PCR. MiXCR was run by TCRdb on the multiplex PCR reads, yielding one entry per CDR3 protein. The repertoire holds 300,000 to 400,000 distinct CDR3 sequences, with 15% to 20% as singletons. Source material: peripheral blood. These receptors originate from an adult man with Graves' ophthalmopathy.

The chain recombines TRBV12-3 or TRBV12-4 with TRBJ2-5, with TRBD2 matching 10 bases. This CDR3 has 15 amino acids. V was clipped by 8 bases and J by 1 base; unmatched bases: 7. The CDR3 sequence: CASRPSGRPQETQYF. The DNA for the CDR3 is TGTGCCAGCCGGCCTAGCGGGAGACCCCAAGAGACCCAGTACTTC.

This clonotype was recorded at least ten times. J is TRBJ1-2 and V is TRBV28, with 7 nucleotides matching TRBD1. The CDR3 loop spans 19 amino acids. Germline lookup yields CDR1 MDHEN and CDR2 SYDVKM. Trimming at V came to 3 bases and at J to 3 bases, leaving 19 bases not matched to a gene. The DNA for the CDR3 is TGTGCCAGCAGTTTTCCTTCCGGTCCAGGGGGGGAAAAGGACTATGGCTACACCTTC. Translation: CASSFPSGPGGEKDYGYTF.

This clonotype showed up many times. The genes are TRBV7-6 and TRBJ1-2, with D unresolved. The V gene lost 5 bases and the J gene lost 2 bases, with 0 bases spanning the gap. Germline CDR1 and CDR2: SGHVS and FNYEAQ. This CDR3 spans 10 amino acids. CDR3 bases: TGTGCCAGCAGCAACTATGGCTACACCTTC. Amino acid sequence: CASSNYGYTF.

This clonotype was picked up many times. The chain links TRBV7-2 to TRBJ2-7; 9 bases fit TRBD2. V shed 3 bases and J 2 bases; nucleotides not matched to a gene: 2. CDR3 size: 14 residues. Germline V gene data show CDR1 as SGHTA and CDR2 as FQGNSA. The CDR3 DNA reads as TGTGCCAGCAGCTTGGCGGGGGGGACCTACGAGCAGTACTTC. Protein product: CASSLAGGTYEQYF.

This clonotype was seen many times. The chain uses TRBV5-1 and TRBJ1-2, with 9 bases aligning to TRBD1. The CDR3 has 13 residues. Germline-derived CDR1 and CDR2 are SGHRS and YFSETQ. J was trimmed by 6 bases and V by 2 bases; bases with no gene match: 2. CDR3: CASSFTGGDGYTF. The CDR3 nucleotides are TGCGCCAGCAGCTTTACAGGGGGCGATGGCTACACCTTC.

This clonotype was observed at least ten times. The chain employs TRBV30 and TRBJ2-5, with D possibly called TRBD1 or TRBD2 (5 bases each). CDR3 length: 16 amino acids. The V and J ends lost 7 bases and 4 bases respectively, with 25 bases between them. From germline, CDR1 is GTSNPN and CDR2 SVGIG (reference sequence). The CDR3 sequence: CALTSVGRPAGETQYF. DNA of the CDR3: TGTGCCTTAACTTCCGTGGGACGACCCGCAGGAGAGACCCAGTACTTC.

Regarding this clonotype: This may arise from a read error, as a much more abundant clone is one base away. The CDR3 does not close with the conserved phenylalanine or tryptophan, likely indicating a read error. The chain carries TRBV5-1 and TRBJ1-1, with D possibly matching TRBD1 (5 bases). Trimming took off 0 bases at V and 5 bases at J, with 14 bases between the two ends. CDR1 SGHRS and CDR2 YFSETQ come from the germline V gene. The CDR3 is 15 residues long. The CDR3 loop reads CASSLDAIPGTEAFL. The DNA of the CDR3 is TGCGCCAGCAGCTTGGATGCAATCCCAGGGACTGAAGCTTTCCTT.

This clonotype turned up a few times. The genes are TRBV6-2 or TRBV6-3 and TRBJ1-2, with 9 bases aligning to TRBD1. The germline V gene encodes CDR1 MNHEY and CDR2 SVGEGT. V was pared by 6 bases and J by 8 bases, with 10 bases of the junction left unmatched. The CDR3 consists of 14 residues. The CDR3 nucleotides read TGTGCCAGCAGCCCGGGACAGGGAGTCTCCGGCTACACCTTC. It yields the protein CASSPGQGVSGYTF.

This clonotype has a count of ten or more. V gene TRBV7-2 combines with J gene TRBJ1-5, with 9 bases aligning to TRBD1. This CDR3 has 16 residues. The V segment lost 0 bases and the J segment 7 bases; nucleotides outside the gene matches: 7. Germline CDR1 SGHTA, CDR2 FQGNSA. CDR3 sequence: CASSLAGTGPVQPQHF. The CDR3 nucleotides read TGTGCCAGCAGCTTAGCTGGGACAGGGCCGGTGCAGCCCCAGCATTTT. The complete variable domain, with remaining parts taken from reference TRBV7-2 and TRBJ1-5, reads GAGVSQSPSNKVTEKGKDVELRCDPISGHTALYWYRQSLGQGLEFLIYFQGNSAPDKSGLPSDRFSAERTGGSVSTLTIQRTQQEDSAVYLCASSLAGTGPVQPQHFGDGTRLSIL.

Many counts were recorded for this clonotype. The chain links TRBV20-1 to TRBJ2-2, with a tentative D call TRBD2 (7 bases). CDR1 DFQATT and CDR2 SNEGSKA come from the germline V gene (reference sequence). V was trimmed by 1 base and J by 3 bases, leaving 12 bases between them. This CDR3 has 15 residues. The CDR3 nucleotides are TGCAGTGCTAGAGTCCGGGGGGCCGACACCGGGGAGCTGTTTTTT. Residues: CSARVRGADTGELFF.

In this sample, this clonotype turned up many times. This chain joins TRBV6-2 or TRBV6-3 and TRBJ2-6; D gene ambiguous. Germline V gives CDR1 MNHEY, CDR2 SVGEGT. The V end lost 6 bases, the J end lost 3 bases, and 12 bases lay between the germline ends. The CDR3 is made up of 15 amino acids. The CDR3 spells CASSPMGGGANVLTF. Written as DNA, the CDR3 is TGTGCCAGCAGCCCAATGGGTGGTGGGGCCAACGTCCTGACTTTC.

This clonotype was seen repeatedly, ten times or more. The chain recombines TRBV19 with TRBJ1-5; 8 bases match TRBD1. The CDR3 length is 15 residues. The germline V gene has CDR1 LNHDA and CDR2 SQIVND (reference sequence). V lost 6 bases and J lost 2; bases outside the gene matches: 6. The CDR3 DNA reads as TGTGCCAGTAGCGCGGACAGGGTCGGCAATCAGCCCCAGCATTTT. It translates to CASSADRVGNQPQHF. Filled out from reference TRBV19 and TRBJ1-5, the complete variable domain reads DGGITQSPKYLFRKEGQNVTLSCEQNLNHDAMYWYRQDPGQGLRLIYYSQIVNDFQKGDIAEGYSVSREKKESFPLTVTSAQKNPTAFYLCASSADRVGNQPQHFGDGTRLSIL.

In its sample, this clonotype was seen many times. This chain connects TRBV28 to TRBJ1-1; no definite D call. With 5 bases removed from V and 1 base from J, the gap between germline ends came to 11 bases. This CDR3 comprises 14 residues. CDR1 and CDR2 (germline): MDHEN, SYDVKM. CDR3 loop: CASSVGRRNTEAFF. The CDR3 bases are TGTGCCAGCAGTGTCGGACGGCGGAACACTGAAGCTTTCTTT.

This clonotype showed up many times. V is TRBV30 and J is TRBJ2-7; D perhaps matches TRBD2 (5 bases). V lost 4 bases and J lost 1, with 11 bases in between. This CDR3 is built from 13 residues. Germline loops: CDR1 GTSNPN, CDR2 SVGIG (reference sequence). This CDR3 is CAWMAGWSYEQYF. CDR3 bases: TGTGCCTGGATGGCGGGCTGGTCCTACGAGCAGTACTTC.

This clonotype was picked up many times. The V call is TRBV6-1, the J call TRBJ2-7; TRBD2 might be the D (5 bases). V was trimmed by 3 bases and J by 4 bases, leaving 7 bases between them. The CDR3 has 12 residues. Germline CDR1 is MNHNS and CDR2 is SASEGT. CDR3: CASSDGEYEQYF. DNA of the CDR3: TGTGCCAGCAGTGACGGGGAATACGAGCAGTACTTC.

This clonotype was counted ten times or more. This chain uses TRBV18 with TRBJ1-1; D call uncertain. V was shortened by 2 bases and J by 1 base, with 5 bases between the two germline ends. The CDR3 has 13 residues. Germline V gene lookup returns CDR1 KGHSH and CDR2 LQKENI. CDR3 sequence: CASSPEGNTEAFF. CDR3 DNA sequence: TGTGCCAGCTCACCAGAGGGGAACACTGAAGCTTTCTTT.

This clonotype was observed at least ten times. The V call is TRBV6-5, the J call TRBJ1-1; D call uncertain. Looked up from germline, CDR1 is MNHEY and CDR2 is SVGAGI. Trimming shortened V by 2 bases and J by 0 bases, and 7 bases separated the two germline ends. The CDR3 totals 14 residues. The CDR3, as DNA: TGTGCCAGCAGTTACGGGTATCTGAACACTGAAGCTTTCTTT. Protein: CASSYGYLNTEAFF.

This clonotype has at least ten counts. V gene TRBV6-2 or TRBV6-3 combines with J gene TRBJ2-7, with D perhaps TRBD2 (6 bases). Germline lookup yields CDR1 MNHEY and CDR2 SVGEGT. The CDR3 contains 15 residues. V was clipped by 5 bases and J by 0 bases, with 14 bases between them. The CDR3, as DNA: TGTGCCAGCAGTACCTGGGACTCGAGCTCCTACGAGCAGTACTTC. Amino acid sequence: CASSTWDSSSYEQYF.

This rearrangement joins TRBV6-1 to TRBJ2-1, with D tentatively TRBD2 (6 bases). The CDR3 totals 14 residues. The V gene's germline CDR1 is MNHNS and CDR2 SASEGT. V dropped 8 bases and J dropped 0 bases, with 11 bases sitting between them. For the CDR3, the DNA is TGTGCCAGCCAGACTAGGAGCTCCTACAATGAGCAGTTCTTC. Translated: CASQTRSSYNEQFF.

This chain uses TRBV19 with TRBJ2-7, with D perhaps being TRBD1 or TRBD2 (5 bases each). The CDR3 contains 14 residues. The germline gives CDR1 LNHDA, CDR2 SQIVND (reference sequence). Trimming left V 3 bases short and J 4 bases short, with 13 bases between. DNA for the CDR3: TGTGCCAGTAGTATCTCGGGACGGTCTTACGAGCAGTACTTC. Protein sequence: CASSISGRSYEQYF. Combining the CDR3 with reference TRBV19 and TRBJ2-7 gives the whole variable domain DGGITQSPKYLFRKEGQNVTLSCEQNLNHDAMYWYRQDPGQGLRLIYYSQIVNDFQKGDIAEGYSVSREKKESFPLTVTSAQKNPTAFYLCASSISGRSYEQYFGPGTRLTVT.

This clonotype was counted at least ten times. The chain links TRBV10-3 to TRBJ2-7; no clear D gene. Trimming stripped 4 bases from V and 2 bases from J, with 6 bases between. The CDR3 totals 12 residues. Germline V gene sequence: CDR1 ENHRY, CDR2 SYGVKD. The CDR3 bases are TGTGCCATCAGTGTTGATGCCTACGAGCAGTACTTC. This codes for CAISVDAYEQYF.

At least ten counts were recorded for this clonotype. This sequence joins TRBV12-3 or TRBV12-4 and TRBJ2-2, with 9 bases fitting TRBD2. This CDR3 spans 15 amino acids. With 10 bases clipped from V and 10 bases from J, the junction kept 16 bases outside the gene matches. CDR3 in amino acids: CATEGPKAGGVELFF. The CDR3 DNA sequence: TGTGCCACCGAGGGTCCGAAAGCGGGGGGAGTGGAGCTGTTTTTT.

This clonotype was counted at least ten times. The DNA for the CDR3 is TGTGCCAGCTCTTTCTCGGATAGCGGAACCGGGGAGCTGTTTTTT. Protein product: CASSFSDSGTGELFF. The chain recombines TRBV2 with TRBJ2-2; D may be TRBD2 (6 bases). The germline V gene encodes CDR1 SNHLY and CDR2 FYNNEI. The V end lost 8 bases, the J end lost 5 bases, and 18 bases lay between the germline ends. The CDR3 spans 15 residues.

This clonotype was seen many times. This chain joins TRBV28 and TRBJ2-7; 8 bases are shared with TRBD2. This CDR3 is built from 13 residues. V gave up 4 bases and J gave up 3 bases; unmatched junction bases: 2. Germline CDR1 and CDR2: MDHEN and SYDVKM. As DNA, the CDR3 is TGTGCCAGCAGTTACAGCGGGGGCTACGAGCAGTACTTC. This codes for CASSYSGGYEQYF.

The rearrangement links TRBV12-3 or TRBV12-4 to TRBJ2-7; D possibly uses TRBD1 or TRBD2 (5 bases each). Trimming took 6 bases from V and 5 from J, leaving 11 bases between them. CDR3 length: 12 amino acids. The CDR3 region is CASRGTYNEQYF. CDR3 DNA sequence: TGTGCCAGCAGGGGGACGTACAACGAGCAGTACTTC.